Listed here are 20 T cell receptor beta chains from one sample, sequenced in a study of CD8 T cells in Susac syndrome. An input of about 0.5 to 1 ug of RNA was subjected to reverse transcription using random hexamers. TCRdb reprocessed the immunoSEQ multiplex PCR reads via MiXCR and lists one record per CDR3 protein. The table shows about 190,000 distinct CDR3 sequences, with over 85% occurring only once. The sequencing input was CD4+ T cells from PBMCs. The receptors originated from a human donor in good health.

V usage is TRBV6-5 and J usage is TRBJ2-5, with D perhaps given as TRBD1 or TRBD2 (5 bases each). The CDR3 totals 12 residues. Trimming removed 6 bases from V and 9 bases from J, with 14 bases in between. The germline V gene encodes CDR1 MNHEY and CDR2 SVGAGI. The CDR3 nucleotides are TGTGCCAGCAGATCCCTTAGGGGACCCCAGTACTTC. Its protein product is CASRSLRGPQYF.

The chain employs TRBV10-3 and TRBJ2-3; TRBD1 agrees at 7 bases. V was pared by 8 bases and J by 2 bases, with 7 bases of the junction left unmatched. CDR1 and CDR2 (germline): ENHRY, SYGVKD. This CDR3 has 14 residues. The CDR3 sequence is CAILGQAPTDTQYF. DNA of the CDR3: TGTGCCATCCTCGGACAGGCGCCCACAGATACGCAGTATTTT.

On this clonotype itself: The junction differs from germline at one of its ends, possibly a read error. The V gene is TRBV3-1, the J gene TRBJ2-1, with TRBD2 identical over 8 bases. CDR3 length equals 13 residues. The germline V gene has CDR1 LGHDT and CDR2 YNNKEL (reference sequence). The DNA for the CDR3 is TGTGCCAGCAGCCAAGTCCCCAGCGGGGGCCTGCTCTTC. It is translated as CASSQVPSGGLLF.

The V and J genes are TRBV21-1 and TRBJ2-7; the D call of TRBD2 is as the table states it, not checked on the DNA. TRBV21-1 is tagged as a pseudogene. This CDR3 comprises 16 residues. The CDR3: CASSKAPTSGTHEQYV. The CDR3 region has the DNA TGTGCCAGCAGCAAAGCGCCCACTAGCGGGACCCACGAGCAGTACGTC.

This chain connects TRBV5-1 to TRBJ2-7; 7 bases line up with TRBD1. The CDR3 covers 15 residues. V lost 2 bases and J lost 3; bases outside the gene matches: 8. The germline gives CDR1 SGHRS, CDR2 YFSETQ. CDR3 sequence (DNA): TGCGCCAGCAGCTTTCGAATTGACAGGGACTACGAGCAGTACTTC. The encoded protein is CASSFRIDRDYEQYF.

This sequence joins TRBV12-3 or TRBV12-4 and TRBJ2-5; 11 bases are shared with TRBD2. The length of the CDR3 is 15 residues. The J segment lost 1 base and the V segment lost 3 bases, leaving 1 base of the junction unmatched. CDR3 nucleotides: TGTGCCAGCAGTTTCCTAGCGGGGGGCCAAGAGACCCAGTACTTC. It yields the protein CASSFLAGGQETQYF.

This chain connects TRBV20-1 to TRBJ2-7; D is uncertain. Germline values: CDR1 DFQATT, CDR2 SNEGSKA (reference sequence). The CDR3 is 11 amino acids. V was pared by 6 bases and J by 0 bases, with 6 bases between. CDR3 protein: CSAAYSYEQYV. The CDR3 DNA reads as TGCAGTGCCGCGTACTCCTACGAGCAGTACGTC.

A remark on this clonotype: The junction and the germline gene differ at one end; a read error may be behind it. This chain links TRBV29-1 with TRBJ1-4; TRBD1 is a possible D gene (6 bases). The CDR3 spans 14 residues. Germline V CDR1 and CDR2: SQVTM, ANQGSEA. The CDR3 loop reads CSVEVNRETEKLFF. The CDR3 DNA sequence: TGCAGCGTCGAAGTCAACAGGGAAACTGAAAAACTGTTTTTT.

The chain couples TRBV9 to TRBJ2-4; D not resolved. Trimming shortened V by 5 bases and J by 8 bases, and 11 bases separated the two germline ends. The CDR3 contains 12 residues. Germline-derived CDR1 and CDR2 are SGDLS and YYNGEE. CDR3 bases: TGTGCCAGCAGTTCCTCACGGGACATTCAGTACTTC. Protein: CASSSSRDIQYF.

The CDR3 DNA reads as TGCAGTGCTCCCCGGGGACTCCAGTACCAAGAGACCCAGTACTTC. Protein sequence: CSAPRGLQYQETQYF. The chain combines TRBV20-1 with TRBJ2-5; possibly TRBD2 for D (6 bases). Per germline, CDR1 DFQATT and CDR2 SNEGSKA (reference sequence). The V gene lost 5 bases and the J gene lost 0 bases, with 16 bases spanning the gap. The CDR3 is 15 amino acids.

The CDR3 sequence is CATSEALGLPKETQYF. CDR3 DNA sequence: TGTGCCACCAGCGAGGCCCTTGGGCTACCCAAGGAGACCCAGTACTTC. The genes are TRBV15 and TRBJ2-5; D remains unclear. This CDR3 contains 16 residues. Per germline, CDR1 LNHNV and CDR2 YYDKDF (reference sequence). Trimming left V 5 bases short and J 5 bases short, with 21 bases between.

The V and J genes are TRBV12-3 or TRBV12-4 and TRBJ2-2; tentative D call: TRBD1 (5 bases). The CDR3 consists of 15 residues. V was shortened by 3 bases and J by 3 bases, with 11 bases between the two germline ends. CDR3 in DNA: TGTGCCAGCAGTTTGGCAGGGATAGACACCGGGGAGCTGTTTTTT. Its protein is CASSLAGIDTGELFF.

This clonotype was seen a single time. The rearrangement links TRBV20-1 to TRBJ2-3; 11 nucleotides match TRBD2. The CDR3 runs to 13 residues. Germline V gene sequence: CDR1 DFQATT, CDR2 SNEGSKA (reference sequence). V trimming: 7 bases; J trimming: 9 bases; junction bases outside the gene matches: 9. The CDR3 region is CSVPQLAGGTQYF. Written as DNA, the CDR3 is TGCAGTGTACCCCAGCTAGCGGGAGGAACGCAGTATTTT.

J is TRBJ1-2 and V is TRBV5-6; D call uncertain. The CDR3 sequence is 15 residues long. Per germline, CDR1 SGHDT and CDR2 YYEEEE. Between the trimmed V and J ends, which lost 1 base and 1 base, there was a span of 11 bases. The CDR3 sequence is CASSLRVEGNYGYTF. CDR3 in DNA: TGTGCCAGCAGCTTGAGGGTCGAGGGTAACTATGGCTACACCTTC.

The chain carries TRBV27 and TRBJ2-5; D gene uncertain. The CDR3 runs 14 residues. V was clipped by 5 bases and J by 6 bases, with 16 bases between them. The germline V gene encodes CDR1 MNHEY and CDR2 SMNVEV (reference sequence). The CDR3, as DNA: TGTGCCAGCAGTCCCATCCCCGACATACAGACCCAGTACTTC. This gives the protein CASSPIPDIQTQYF.

The chain combines TRBV7-9 with TRBJ2-1; D not resolved. The CDR3 has 14 residues. Germline values: CDR1 SEHNR, CDR2 FQNEAQ (reference sequence). V lost 1 base, J lost 4 bases, and 8 bases lay in between. CDR3 in DNA: TGTGCCAGCAGCTTAGTTGGCCAGTACAATGAGCAGTTCTTC. It codes for CASSLVGQYNEQFF.

In its sample, this clonotype was seen a few times. Germline and junction disagree at one end, which may indicate a read error. This chain connects TRBV4-1 to TRBJ2-7, with TRBD1 matching 8 bases. Germline V gives CDR1 MGHRA, CDR2 YSYEKL. The CDR3 sequence is 15 residues long. The CDR3 region is CASSQAGQVTYVQYF. CDR3 nucleotide sequence: TGCGCCAGCAGCCAAGCGGGACAGGTGACCTACGTGCAGTACTTC.

This clonotype was detected a few times. The chain recombines TRBV5-1 with TRBJ2-5; no reliable D call. The CDR3 has 14 amino acids. Germline CDR1 is SGHRS and CDR2 is YFSETQ. The V gene lost 0 bases and the J gene lost 2 bases, with 8 bases spanning the gap. CDR3 DNA sequence: TGCGCCAGCAGCTTGGCCGCCACTCAAGAGACCCAGTACTTC. This sequence encodes CASSLAATQETQYF.

V and J are TRBV3-1 and TRBJ2-2, with 11 bases lining up with TRBD1. The germline CDR1 and CDR2 sequences are LGHDT and YNNKEL (reference sequence). Unmatched junction bases numbered 4, after V lost 8 bases and J lost 5 bases. The CDR3 runs to 14 residues. CDR3 coding DNA: TGTGCCAGCCTGGACAGGGGGCTTACCGGGGAGCTGTTTTTT. Translation gives CASLDRGLTGELFF.

The chain employs TRBV20-1 and TRBJ1-5; 8 bases map to TRBD1. In germline, CDR1 is DFQATT, CDR2 SNEGSKA (reference sequence). Trimming at V came to 3 bases and at J to 6 bases, leaving 7 bases not matched to a gene. CDR3 length: 14 amino acids. The CDR3 loop reads CSASGDRGVQPQHF. CDR3 nucleotides: TGCAGTGCTAGTGGTGACAGGGGAGTTCAGCCCCAGCATTTT.